These T cell receptor beta chains were read from a single sample in a study of early T cells in non-severe SARS-CoV-2 infection. One entry per CDR3 protein, called by TCRdb with MiXCR from the 5' RACE reads. The table has more than 90,000 distinct CDR3 sequences, 8% to 13% seen once. The sequencing sample was made of whole blood. The receptors shown here come from an adult who was a healthcare worker with PCR-confirmed SARS-CoV-2 infection or an uninfected control (not recorded which). CDR3s include the opening cysteine and the closing phenylalanine or tryptophan. A D gene is named only where the DNA matches it firmly. Clone size is stated in some rows and not others, as once, few, many or a class when expanded.

TRBJ1-6,-,17,TRBV10-3,few,CAISEIRVWQPNSPLHF,TGTGCCATCAGTGAGATCAGGGTGTGGCAGCCTAATTCACCCCTCCACTTT
TRBJ2-7,-,13,TRBV12-3/TRBV12-4,-,CASSWDNPYEQYF,TGTGCCAGCAGTTGGGACAATCCCTACGAGCAGTACTTC
TRBJ2-7,TRBD1,14,TRBV9,few,CASSVGTGAYEQYF,TGTGCCAGCAGCGTCGGGACAGGGGCCTACGAGCAGTACTTC
TRBJ1-2,-,12,TRBV6-6,-,CAMSGGTYGYTF,TGTGCCATGAGTGGCGGGACGTATGGCTACACCTTC
TRBJ2-2,-,14,TRBV7-2,few,CASSAIRTTLELFF,TGTGCCAGCAGCGCCATCCGGACCACCTTGGAGCTGTTTTTT
TRBJ1-5,-,15,TRBV19,many,CASTYLPGFDQPQHF,TGTGCCAGTACCTACCTCCCAGGGTTTGATCAGCCCCAGCATTTT
TRBJ2-5,TRBD2,15,TRBV7-2,few,CASSPQRGSQETQYF,TGTGCCAGCAGCCCGCAGCGGGGGAGCCAAGAGACCCAGTACTTC
TRBJ2-5,-,13,TRBV28,few,CASSSGTVETQYF,TGTGCCAGCAGCTCAGGGACCGTAGAGACCCAGTACTTC
TRBJ1-1,-,11,TRBV20-1,few,CSATGGTEAFF,TGCAGTGCGACCGGAGGTACTGAAGCTTTCTTT
TRBJ1-1,-,14,TRBV7-9,many,CASSPRTLLNEAFF,TGTGCCAGCAGCCCACGGACCCTGCTTAATGAAGCTTTCTTT
TRBJ1-5,-,14,TRBV6-2/TRBV6-3,few,CASSYFGGDQPQHF,TGTGCCAGCAGTTACTTCGGAGGTGACCAGCCCCAGCATTTT
TRBJ1-5,TRBD1,16,TRBV6-1,few,CASSEAIRGQNQPQHF,TGTGCCAGCAGTGAAGCGATCAGGGGGCAAAATCAGCCCCAGCATTTT
TRBJ2-6,TRBD1,18,TRBV4-1,few,CASSQEGTVSSGANVLTF,TGCGCCAGCAGCCAAGAGGGGACAGTCTCCTCTGGGGCCAACGTCCTGACTTTC